Here is one T cell receptor (beta chain) with its context. The sample contains more than one DNA sequence encoding this CDR3. Method: immunoSEQ multiplex PCR; TCRdb's copy keeps in-frame clones and lacks some. The profile covers over 2 million clones, with roughly 92% appearing a single time and 0.37% taken by the ten largest. This CDR3 contains 13 residues. V lost 6 bases and J 0 bases, leaving 11 bases between the germline ends. Germline lookup yields CDR1 SQVTM and CDR2 ANQGSEA. The sample is drawn from a study of shared clonotypes between healthy human individuals. Sequenced material: naive CD4+ T cells from PBMCs. This sample's subset: CD45RA+ positively selected. The gene calls are TRBV29-1 and TRBJ1-1; D may be TRBD1 (6 bases). This receptor was identified in a man between 18 and 29 years old in good health. Some clones in this sample may be carry-over from other donors' samples. CDR3: CSVHRVMNTEAFF. For the CDR3, the DNA is TGCAGCGTCCACAGGGTCATGAACACTGAAGCTTTCTTT.